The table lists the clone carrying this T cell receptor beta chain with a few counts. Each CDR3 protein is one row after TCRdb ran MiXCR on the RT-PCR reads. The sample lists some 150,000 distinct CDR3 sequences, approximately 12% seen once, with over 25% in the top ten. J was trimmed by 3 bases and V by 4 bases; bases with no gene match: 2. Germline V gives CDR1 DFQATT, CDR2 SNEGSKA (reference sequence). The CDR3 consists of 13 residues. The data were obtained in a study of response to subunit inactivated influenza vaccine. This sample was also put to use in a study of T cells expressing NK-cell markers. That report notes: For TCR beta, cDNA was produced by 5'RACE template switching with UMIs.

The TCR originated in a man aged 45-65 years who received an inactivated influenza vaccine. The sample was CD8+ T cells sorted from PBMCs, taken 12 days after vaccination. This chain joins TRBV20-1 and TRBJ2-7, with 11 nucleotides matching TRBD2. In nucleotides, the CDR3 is TGCAGTGCTAAAACTAGCGGGAGCTACGAGCAGTACTTC. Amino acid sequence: CSAKTSGSYEQYF.